This entry lists 18 T cell receptor beta chains sequenced from one sample in a study of blood T cells in healthy people across ages. It was with a sample-barcoded 5' primer and a J-beta primer mix that a second PCR of roughly 7 to 12 cycles was run. TCRdb reanalysed the 5' RACE reads using MiXCR and keeps one entry per CDR3 protein. The table lists more than 1 million distinct CDR3 sequences, around 43% of them singletons. Sequenced sample: blood. These receptor sequences come from an older woman in good health.

The CDR3: CSANTGTHYNEQFF. CDR3 nucleotide sequence: TGCAGTGCTAACACCGGGACTCACTACAATGAGCAGTTCTTC. The chain combines TRBV20-1 with TRBJ2-1; TRBD2 is a possible D gene (6 bases). This CDR3 region has 14 residues. The V end lost 4 bases, the J end lost 3 bases, and 13 bases lay between the germline ends. Germline V gives CDR1 DFQATT, CDR2 SNEGSKA (reference sequence).

The chain recombines TRBV12-3 or TRBV12-4 with TRBJ2-7, with D tentatively TRBD1 (6 bases). V lost 6 bases, J lost 2 bases, and 11 bases lay in between. CDR3 length: 13 residues. This chain's CDR3 is CASRAGTTYEQYF. As DNA, the CDR3 is TGTGCCAGCAGAGCCGGGACAACCTACGAGCAGTACTTC.

This chain connects TRBV2 to TRBJ2-1; TRBD2 matches at 12 bases. V dropped 6 bases and J dropped 6; count of bases not matched to a gene: 12. This CDR3 has 17 residues. The germline V gene encodes CDR1 SNHLY and CDR2 FYNNEI. CDR3 sequence: CASRALAGGGVGNEQFF. DNA of the CDR3: TGTGCCAGCAGAGCACTAGCGGGAGGCGGTGTGGGCAATGAGCAGTTCTTC.

This chain links TRBV5-1 with TRBJ2-5, with 8 bases lining up with TRBD1. In germline, CDR1 is SGHRS, CDR2 YFSETQ. The junction had 7 bases not matched to a gene; V was cut back by 4 bases and J by 2 bases. This CDR3 spans 15 amino acids. The CDR3 DNA reads as TGCGCCAGCAGCCTTAACAGGGGGGCACAAGAGACCCAGTACTTC. Amino acids: CASSLNRGAQETQYF.

This clonotype showed up just a few times. The V and J genes are TRBV3-1 and TRBJ2-1; the match to TRBD2 covers 9 bases. The CDR3 is 16 amino acids. Germline V gene lookup returns CDR1 LGHDT and CDR2 YNNKEL (reference sequence). The V gene end was trimmed by 2 bases and the J gene end by 5 bases; junction bases not matched to a gene: 7. This CDR3 is CASSQSGGRANNEQFF. In DNA form, the CDR3 reads TGTGCCAGCAGCCAATCTGGCGGGAGGGCCAACAATGAGCAGTTCTTC.

This clonotype has only one observation. A much larger clone lies a single base off, so this may be a read error. The rearrangement links TRBV20-1 to TRBJ2-4, with D uncertain. Judging by the DNA end, TRBJ2-7 fits better; the J call may be wrong. Germline CDR1 and CDR2: DFQATT and SNEGSKA (reference sequence). The CDR3 is 14 residues long. In DNA, the CDR3 is TGCAGTGCCACCGGGCTATTTAGTTTCCACGAGCAGTACTTC. Protein sequence: CSATGLFSFHEQYF.

This clonotype was observed a handful of times. This chain uses TRBV27 with TRBJ2-1, with D tentatively TRBD2 (8 bases). The ends were cut back, 8 bases at V and 5 bases at J, with 16 bases in the middle. Germline-derived CDR1 and CDR2 are MNHEY and SMNVEV (reference sequence). CDR3 length: 14 amino acids. The CDR3 spells CASGGRQGDNEQFF. The CDR3, as DNA: TGTGCCAGCGGCGGGAGGCAGGGGGACAATGAGCAGTTCTTC.

V is TRBV7-8 and J is TRBJ2-1; D is possibly TRBD1 or TRBD2 (5 bases each). From germline, CDR1 is SGHVS and CDR2 FQNEAQ. V was pared by 5 bases and J by 1 base, with 12 bases between. The CDR3 sequence is 15 residues long. CDR3 sequence (DNA): TGTGCCAGCAGCCCAGGGAGTTGGTCCTACAATGAGCAGTTCTTC. Its translation: CASSPGSWSYNEQFF.

The CDR3 spells CASSLDAGFWREQFF. In DNA form, the CDR3 reads TGTGCCAGCAGCTTGGATGCGGGATTCTGGAGGGAGCAGTTCTTC. J is TRBJ2-1 and V is TRBV5-5, with a weak D call TRBD2 (6 bases). Germline lookup yields CDR1 SGHKS and CDR2 YYEKEE (reference sequence). There are 15 residues in the CDR3. V lost 0 bases, J lost 10 bases, and 17 bases lay in between.

This chain connects TRBV20-1 to TRBJ2-1; 7 bases agree with TRBD1. CDR1 and CDR2 (germline): DFQATT, SNEGSKA (reference sequence). J lost 2 bases, V lost 2 bases, and 6 bases had no gene match. The CDR3 is 15 residues long. CDR3 nucleotides: TGCAGTGCTAGACTCCGGGACAGACCCTACAATGAGCAGTTCTTC. The encoded protein is CSARLRDRPYNEQFF.

The CDR3 DNA sequence: TGTGCCAGCAGCCAGGGAAGCCAGGGTGGTAATCAGCCCCAGCATTTT. Amino acids: CASSQGSQGGNQPQHF. The V and J genes are TRBV7-8 and TRBJ1-5; the D gene is possibly TRBD1 (5 bases). This CDR3 has 16 amino acids. CDR1 is SGHVS and CDR2 is FQNEAQ in the germline V gene. Trimming took off 5 bases at V and 4 bases at J, with 18 bases between the two ends.

This clonotype was counted a single time. The J gene is TRBJ2-1, the V gene TRBV7-7; D possibly corresponds to TRBD2 (6 bases). V lost 5 bases and J 2 bases, leaving 16 bases between the germline ends. Germline loops: CDR1 SSHAT, CDR2 FNYEAQ (reference sequence). This CDR3 spans 16 amino acids. CDR3 residues: CASSQELALPYNEQFF. In nucleotides, the CDR3 is TGTGCCAGCAGCCAAGAACTAGCCCTCCCCTACAATGAGCAGTTCTTC.

The chain couples TRBV5-1 to TRBJ1-2; a possible D gene is TRBD1 (6 bases). Germline V gene lookup returns CDR1 SGHRS and CDR2 YFSETQ. The length of the CDR3 is 14 residues. Trimming left V 0 bases short and J 3 bases short, with 9 bases between. The CDR3 DNA sequence: TGCGCCAGCAGCTTGGGTAGGACAGACTATGGCTACACCTTC. It yields the protein CASSLGRTDYGYTF.

This clonotype was seen ten or more times. The CDR3 region is CSVYRGLDGYTF. DNA for the CDR3: TGCAGTGTCTACAGGGGGCTTGATGGCTACACCTTC. The V gene is TRBV20-1, the J gene TRBJ1-2, with 9 positions matching TRBD1. The CDR3 is made up of 12 amino acids. Trimming cost V 7 bases and J 6 bases; bases outside gene matches: 6. Per germline, CDR1 DFQATT and CDR2 SNEGSKA (reference sequence).

The chain employs TRBV7-9 and TRBJ1-2; D gene ambiguous. Germline V gene sequence: CDR1 SEHNR, CDR2 FQNEAQ (reference sequence). This CDR3 has 14 residues. V lost 1 base, J lost 4 bases, and 10 bases lay in between. CDR3 loop: CASSLVRSGYGYTF. CDR3 nucleotides: TGTGCCAGCAGCTTAGTCCGGAGTGGCTATGGCTACACCTTC. Supplemented by reference TRBV7-9 and TRBJ1-2, the full variable domain reads DTGVSQNPRHKITKRGQNVTFRCDPISEHNRLYWYRQTLGQGPEFLTYFQNEAQLEKSRLLSDRFSAERPKGSFSTLEIQRTEQGDSAMYLCASSLVRSGYGYTFGSGTRLTVV.

This clonotype was observed a few times. The chain has TRBV28 and TRBJ2-7; D could derive from TRBD1 or TRBD2 (5 bases each). CDR1 is MDHEN, CDR2 SYDVKM, per germline. V lost 3 bases, J lost 8 bases, and 23 bases lay in between. The CDR3 contains 16 residues. CDR3 region: CASSFTGAPSPTKQYF. In nucleotides, the CDR3 is TGTGCCAGCAGTTTCACCGGGGCCCCTTCTCCTACGAAGCAGTACTTC.

V gene TRBV11-1 combines with J gene TRBJ2-7, with 8 bases that match TRBD1. Germline trimming cut 3 bases from V and 2 bases from J; bases unmatched to any gene: 6. The CDR3 has 15 residues. CDR1 is SGHAT, CDR2 FQDESV, per germline (reference sequence). CDR3 nucleotides: TGTGCCAGCAGCTTGTGGTCGGGACAGGCCTACGAGCAGTACTTC. It encodes CASSLWSGQAYEQYF.

This clonotype showed up just a few times. The gene calls are TRBV15 and TRBJ2-3, with D unresolved. Trimming shortened V by 0 bases and J by 2 bases, and 9 bases separated the two germline ends. CDR3 length: 15 residues. CDR1 is LNHNV, CDR2 YYDKDF, per germline (reference sequence). In DNA form, the CDR3 reads TGTGCCACCAGCAGAGATTTGCCCCACACAGATACGCAGTATTTT. It encodes CATSRDLPHTDTQYF.